Below are 23 T cell receptor beta chains sequenced from a single sample in a study of cytomegalovirus exposure and HLA in healthy donors. With 60 Vbeta and 13 Jbeta primers, the PCR was carried out. The data were produced by immunoSEQ multiplex PCR, yet TCRdb's version contains in-frame clones alone and is incomplete. Its clone listing holds 100,000 to 150,000 clones. The sample comprised PBMCs. Receptors were obtained from a man between 18 and 29 years old in good health and CMV-seronegative.

The chain couples TRBV19 to TRBJ1-2; D may be TRBD1 (5 bases). The CDR3 loop spans 12 amino acids. Trimming took 7 bases from V and 7 from J, leaving 13 bases between them. The germline CDR1 and CDR2 sequences are LNHDA and SQIVND (reference sequence). CDR3 residues: CASTGHLRGYTF. The DNA of the CDR3 is TGTGCCAGTACCGGACATCTTCGTGGCTACACCTTC.

The chain couples TRBV6-1 to TRBJ2-7, with 8 bases matching TRBD1. The V and J ends lost 1 base and 3 bases, in that order; junction bases with no gene match: 5. The V gene's germline CDR1 is MNHNS and CDR2 SASEGT. This CDR3 spans 15 amino acids. The CDR3 DNA reads TGTGCCAGCAGTGAAGGACAGGGGAAGATCTACGAGCAGTACTTC. It specifies CASSEGQGKIYEQYF.

J is TRBJ2-3 and V is TRBV7-8, with D maybe TRBD2 (5 bases). The V and J ends lost 5 bases and 6 bases respectively, with 21 bases between them. CDR1 and CDR2 from the germline V gene are SGHVS and FQNEAQ. This CDR3 has 16 amino acids. Here the CDR3 reads CASSLLGSGARDTQYF. The CDR3 coding sequence is TGTGCCAGCAGCCTCCTAGGGAGCGGTGCTAGGGATACGCAGTATTTT.

The rearrangement uses TRBV7-9 and TRBJ2-7; a possible D gene is TRBD2 (5 bases). With 11 bases removed from V and 0 bases from J, the gap between germline ends came to 14 bases. The germline V gene has CDR1 SEHNR and CDR2 FQNEAQ (reference sequence). This CDR3 is 13 amino acids long. As DNA, the CDR3 is TGTGCCTTAAGAGGGAATGTCTCCTACGAGCAGTACTTC. As protein: CALRGNVSYEQYF.

The chain joins TRBV28 to TRBJ1-6; perhaps TRBD1 as D (5 bases). CDR1 is MDHEN, CDR2 SYDVKM, per germline. There are 14 residues in the CDR3. V lost 6 bases and J lost 9, with 15 bases in between. The CDR3 spells CASSYSRGGSPLHF. The CDR3 region has the DNA TGTGCCAGCAGCTACTCGCGGGGGGGTTCACCCCTCCACTTT.

The V call is TRBV9, the J call TRBJ2-5, with 7 bases lining up with TRBD2. J was trimmed by 5 bases and V by 4 bases; bases with no gene match: 14. This CDR3 contains 16 residues. From germline, CDR1 is SGDLS and CDR2 YYNGEE. The CDR3 sequence is CASSTRLGRAGETQYF. CDR3 DNA: TGTGCCAGCAGCACCCGACTGGGGAGGGCGGGGGAGACCCAGTACTTC. Full variable domain (missing parts from reference TRBV9 and TRBJ2-5): DSGVTQTPKHLITATGQRVTLRCSPRSGDLSVYWYQQSLDQGLQFLIQYYNGEERAKGNILERFSAQQFPDLHSELNLSSLELGDSALYFCASSTRLGRAGETQYFGPGTRLLVL.

The J gene is TRBJ1-1, the V gene TRBV10-3, with 8 bases fitting TRBD1. With 11 bases clipped from V and 1 base from J, the junction kept 12 bases outside the gene matches. In germline, CDR1 is ENHRY, CDR2 SYGVKD. The CDR3 has 15 residues. In DNA form, the CDR3 reads TGTGCCCTCCGAAGAACAGGGGGTAGGAACACTGAAGCTTTCTTT. Protein product: CALRRTGGRNTEAFF.

The chain has TRBV5-8 and TRBJ1-5, with a possible D match to TRBD1 (5 bases). Deletions cut 4 bases from V and 0 bases from J, with 14 bases between. The germline CDR1 and CDR2 sequences are SGHTS and YDEGEE. The CDR3 consists of 16 residues. The CDR3 spells CASSHGRTNSNQPQHF. For the CDR3, the DNA is TGTGCCAGCAGCCACGGACGGACAAATAGCAATCAGCCCCAGCATTTT. Complete variable domain (other parts from reference TRBV5-8 and TRBJ1-5): EAGVTQSPTHLIKTRGQQATLRCSPISGHTSVYWYQQALGLGLQFLLWYDEGEERNRGNFPPRFSGRQFPNYSSELNVNALELEDSALYLCASSHGRTNSNQPQHFGDGTRLSIL.

The chain links TRBV5-1 to TRBJ2-3, with TRBD2 as a possible D gene (6 bases). The CDR3 length is 15 residues. Germline CDR1 and CDR2: SGHRS and YFSETQ. V lost 4 bases, J lost 0 bases, and 12 bases lay in between. CDR3 coding DNA: TGCGCCAGCAGCACCCGGGACTTTAGCACAGATACGCAGTATTTT. The encoded protein is CASSTRDFSTDTQYF.

The chain links TRBV9 to TRBJ2-5; 9 bases fit TRBD2. The length of the CDR3 is 14 residues. V lost 1 base and J lost 2; bases outside the gene matches: 0. Germline CDR1 SGDLS, CDR2 YYNGEE. CDR3 residues: CASSVLAGQETQYF. CDR3 DNA: TGTGCCAGCAGCGTACTAGCGGGGCAAGAGACCCAGTACTTC.

The chain carries TRBV6-5 and TRBJ2-7; D gene ambiguous. Germline V gene data show CDR1 as MNHEY and CDR2 as SVGAGI. The CDR3 extends over 13 amino acids. Trimming took off 5 bases at V and 2 bases at J, with 10 bases between the two ends. The CDR3 loop is CASSVLNAYEQYF. The CDR3 DNA follows: TGTGCCAGCAGTGTACTGAACGCCTACGAGCAGTACTTC.

The rearrangement links TRBV29-1 to TRBJ1-2; 7 nucleotides match TRBD1. In germline, CDR1 is SQVTM, CDR2 ANQGSEA. The CDR3 spans 15 residues. With 6 bases clipped from V and 0 bases from J, the junction kept 10 bases outside the gene matches. The CDR3 protein is CSVTGSSGANYGYTF. The CDR3 DNA follows: TGCAGCGTGACAGGGAGTAGTGGTGCTAACTATGGCTACACCTTC.

The chain joins TRBV16 to TRBJ2-5; weak D call: TRBD1 (6 bases). This CDR3 has 15 amino acids. V shed 7 bases and J shed 2 bases, with 17 bases lying between them. The germline gives CDR1 KGHSY, CDR2 FQNENV. The CDR3 spells CASTYGGRGQETQYF. The CDR3 DNA sequence: TGTGCCAGCACCTACGGAGGCAGGGGACAAGAGACCCAGTACTTC.

This chain joins TRBV27 and TRBJ2-1, with D possibly being TRBD1 (6 bases). CDR3 length: 16 residues. Trimming removed 10 bases at V and 3 bases at J, with 22 bases between. Germline V gives CDR1 MNHEY, CDR2 SMNVEV (reference sequence). The CDR3 DNA follows: TGTGCCACAGCAAGGTCCTTCCAGGGACACTACAATGAGCAGTTCTTC. It encodes CATARSFQGHYNEQFF.

The gene calls are TRBV5-1 and TRBJ2-1; 9 bases match TRBD2. V dropped 3 bases and J dropped 7; count of bases not matched to a gene: 14. The CDR3 runs to 17 residues. Germline values: CDR1 SGHRS, CDR2 YFSETQ. CDR3: CASSSRRGGGAFNEQFF. DNA for the CDR3: TGCGCCAGCAGCTCACGACGGGGCGGGGGGGCATTTAATGAGCAGTTCTTC. The full variable domain, completed using reference TRBV5-1 and TRBJ2-1, is KAGVTQTPRYLIKTRGQQVTLSCSPISGHRSVSWYQQTPGQGLQFLFEYFSETQRNKGNFPGRFSGRQFSNSRSEMNVSTLELGDSALYLCASSSRRGGGAFNEQFFGPGTRLTVL.

Here the CDR3 DNA reads TGTGCCAGCAGTCCCTATGGGGGGAGGAGGACAGATACGCAGTATTTT. It yields the protein CASSPYGGRRTDTQYF. The V call is TRBV27, the J call TRBJ2-3, with D possibly being TRBD2 (6 bases). Per the germline V gene, CDR1 is MNHEY and CDR2 is SMNVEV (reference sequence). With 5 bases removed from V and 3 bases from J, the gap between germline ends came to 18 bases. The length of the CDR3 is 16 residues.

The rearrangement uses TRBV30 and TRBJ1-2; no clear D. The CDR3 covers 15 residues. The germline gives CDR1 GTSNPN, CDR2 SVGIG (reference sequence). Trimming took 3 bases from V and 8 from J, leaving 22 bases between them. The CDR3 loop is CAWRAQKGPGGGYTF. The CDR3 DNA is TGTGCCTGGAGGGCACAAAAAGGCCCCGGAGGAGGCTACACCTTC.

This chain uses TRBV10-2 with TRBJ1-4; 12 nucleotides match TRBD1. CDR1 and CDR2 from the germline V gene are WSHSY and SAAADI. The CDR3 is 14 amino acids. V trimming: 6 bases; J trimming: 6 bases; junction bases outside the gene matches: 2. The CDR3 loop is CASRGTGGDEKLFF. The CDR3 DNA follows: TGCGCCAGCAGAGGGACAGGGGGCGATGAAAAACTGTTTTTT.

This chain connects TRBV6-5 to TRBJ2-5, with a possible D match to TRBD2 (6 bases). Germline V gene data show CDR1 as MNHEY and CDR2 as SVGAGI. This CDR3 spans 14 amino acids. V was cut by 7 bases and J by 5 bases, with 17 bases left in between. The CDR3 DNA reads as TGTGCCAGCACCCCCCGGGTCCGGGGGGAGACCCAGTACTTC. This sequence encodes CASTPRVRGETQYF.

The chain employs TRBV2 and TRBJ2-5; 11 positions match TRBD2. The CDR3 has 15 residues. V lost 4 bases, J lost 5 bases, and 6 bases stayed unmatched. From germline, CDR1 is SNHLY and CDR2 FYNNEI. The CDR3 coding sequence is TGTGCCAGCAGTGGAACTAGCGGGAGATTTGAGACCCAGTACTTC. Translation: CASSGTSGRFETQYF. Full variable domain (missing parts from reference TRBV2 and TRBJ2-5): EPEVTQTPSHQVTQMGQEVILRCVPISNHLYFYWYRQILGQKVEFLVSFYNNEISEKSEIFDDQFSVERPDGSNFTLKIRSTKLEDSAMYFCASSGTSGRFETQYFGPGTRLLVL.

This chain joins TRBV27 and TRBJ1-5; D ambiguous. Trimming shortened V by 6 bases and J by 4 bases, and 7 bases separated the two germline ends. From germline, CDR1 is MNHEY and CDR2 SMNVEV (reference sequence). This CDR3 comprises 12 residues. CDR3 bases: TGTGCCAGCAGGAACTGGAATCAGCCCCAGCATTTT. Translating it yields CASRNWNQPQHF.

The chain has TRBV9 and TRBJ2-3, with TRBD2 identical over 10 bases. Germline values: CDR1 SGDLS, CDR2 YYNGEE. This CDR3 contains 16 residues. V shed 3 bases, J shed 11 bases, and the junction held 15 bases outside the gene matches. The CDR3 here is CASSELPRGTSAWQYF. For the CDR3, the DNA is TGTGCCAGCAGCGAACTACCCCGCGGGACTAGCGCCTGGCAGTATTTT.

This sequence joins TRBV27 and TRBJ1-1; possible D gene TRBD1, 6 bases. The length of the CDR3 is 16 residues. V lost 2 bases, J lost 6 bases, and 19 bases lay in between. From germline, CDR1 is MNHEY and CDR2 SMNVEV (reference sequence). The CDR3: CASSLTFNRAISEAFF. CDR3 DNA: TGTGCCAGCAGTTTAACGTTCAACAGGGCGATATCTGAAGCTTTCTTT.